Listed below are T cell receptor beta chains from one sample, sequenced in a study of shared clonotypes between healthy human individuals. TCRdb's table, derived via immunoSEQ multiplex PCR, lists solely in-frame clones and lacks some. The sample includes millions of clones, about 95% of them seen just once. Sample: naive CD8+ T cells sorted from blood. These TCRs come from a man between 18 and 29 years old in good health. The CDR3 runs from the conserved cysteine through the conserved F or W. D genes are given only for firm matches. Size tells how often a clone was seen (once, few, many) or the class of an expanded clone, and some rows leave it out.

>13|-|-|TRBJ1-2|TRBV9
CASSVDGNYGYTF
TGTGCCAGCAGCGTAGATGGGAACTATGGCTACACCTTC
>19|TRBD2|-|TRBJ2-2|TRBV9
CASSVSIRSGTSGPGELFF
TGTGCCAGCAGCGTCAGTATAAGATCCGGGACTAGCGGCCCCGGGGAGCTGTTTTTT
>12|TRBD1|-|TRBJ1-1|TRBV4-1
CASSSRGTEAFF
TGCGCCAGCAGCTCCAGGGGGACTGAAGCTTTCTTT
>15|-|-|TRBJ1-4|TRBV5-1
CASTSSGESNEKLFF
TGCGCCAGCACTTCTTCTGGAGAGTCTAATGAAAAACTGTTTTTT
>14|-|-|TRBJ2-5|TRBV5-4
CASSPAGRWETQYF
TGTGCCAGCAGCCCGGCGGGGAGGTGGGAGACCCAGTACTTC
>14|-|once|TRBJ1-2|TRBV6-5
CASSKSAFTAGYTF
TGTGCCAGCAGTAAGTCGGCCTTTACTGCGGGCTACACCTTC
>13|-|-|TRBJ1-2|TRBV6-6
CASSSDRHYGYTF
TGTGCCAGCAGTTCAGACAGGCACTATGGCTACACCTTC
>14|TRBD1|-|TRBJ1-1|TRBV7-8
CASSHATGDTEAFF
TGTGCCAGCAGCCACGCTACAGGGGACACTGAAGCTTTCTTT
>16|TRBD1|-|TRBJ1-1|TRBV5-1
CASSLPGGVEHTEAFF
TGCGCCAGCAGCTTGCCAGGGGGCGTTGAGCACACTGAAGCTTTCTTT
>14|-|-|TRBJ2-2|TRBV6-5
CATSYGMNTGELFF
TGTGCCACCTCGTACGGAATGAACACCGGGGAGCTGTTTTTT
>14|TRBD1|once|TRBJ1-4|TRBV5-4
CASSLDRGNEKLFF
TGTGCCAGCAGCTTGGACAGGGGGAATGAAAAACTGTTTTTT
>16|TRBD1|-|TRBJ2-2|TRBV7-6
CASSSPTGGTAGELFF
TGTGCCAGCAGCTCACCTACAGGGGGGACGGCCGGGGAGCTGTTTTTT
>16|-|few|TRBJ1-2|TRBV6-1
CASSDPGRSVNYGYTF
TGTGCCAGCAGTGATCCCGGACGGAGTGTTAACTATGGCTACACCTTC
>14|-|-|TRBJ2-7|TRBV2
CASSGRNNPYEQYF
TGTGCCAGCAGTGGACGGAACAACCCCTACGAGCAGTACTTC
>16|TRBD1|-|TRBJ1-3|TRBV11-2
CASPSNRGNSGNTIYF
TGTGCCAGCCCTTCAAACAGGGGAAACTCTGGAAACACCATATATTTT
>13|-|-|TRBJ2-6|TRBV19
CASSLGGANVLTF
TGTGCCAGTAGCCTCGGGGGGGCCAACGTCCTGACTTTC
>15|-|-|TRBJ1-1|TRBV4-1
CASSQGPNPNTEAFF
TGCGCCAGCAGCCAAGGCCCAAACCCGAACACTGAAGCTTTCTTT
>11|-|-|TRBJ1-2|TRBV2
CASSGGDGYTF
TGTGCCAGCAGTGGGGGGGACGGCTACACCTTC
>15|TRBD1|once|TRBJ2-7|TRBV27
CASSQQGATVDEQYF
TGTGCCAGCAGCCAACAGGGGGCCACGGTGGACGAGCAGTACTTC
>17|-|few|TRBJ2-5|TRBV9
CASSVDPLVRPQETQYF
TGTGCCAGCAGCGTAGACCCCCTCGTGCGCCCCCAAGAGACCCAGTACTTC
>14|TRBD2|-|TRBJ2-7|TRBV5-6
CASSLAGTSGEQYF
TGTGCCAGCAGCTTGGCCGGTACTAGCGGCGAGCAGTACTTC
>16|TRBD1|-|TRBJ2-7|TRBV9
CASSVGGTGLSYEQYF
TGTGCCAGCAGCGTAGGGGGGACAGGATTGTCCTACGAGCAGTACTTC
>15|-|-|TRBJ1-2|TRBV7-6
CASSLGTDSNYGYTF
TGTGCCAGCAGCTTAGGGACGGACAGTAACTATGGCTACACCTTC
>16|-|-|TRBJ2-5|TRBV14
CASSQVQTDIQETQYF
TGTGCCAGCAGCCAAGTCCAGACAGATATCCAAGAGACCCAGTACTTC
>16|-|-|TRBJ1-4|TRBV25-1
CASSEYNGGWNEKLFF
TGTGCCAGCAGTGAATATAACGGGGGCTGGAATGAAAAACTGTTTTTT
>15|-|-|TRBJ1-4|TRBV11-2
CASSSPWGLNEKLFF
TGTGCCAGCAGCTCCCCGTGGGGTCTAAATGAAAAACTGTTTTTT
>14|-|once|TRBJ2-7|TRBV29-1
CSVGGEGYSYEQYF
TGCAGCGTGGGGGGAGAGGGATATTCCTACGAGCAGTACTTC
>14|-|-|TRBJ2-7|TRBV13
CASSTTDASYEQYF
TGTGCCAGCAGCACAACCGACGCATCCTACGAGCAGTACTTC
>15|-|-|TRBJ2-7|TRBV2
CASSDRTEQSHEQYF
TGTGCCAGCAGTGATAGGACGGAGCAATCCCACGAGCAGTACTTC
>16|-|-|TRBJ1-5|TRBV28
CASSFSDTDSNQPQHF
TGTGCCAGCAGTTTCTCGGACACCGATAGCAATCAGCCCCAGCATTTT
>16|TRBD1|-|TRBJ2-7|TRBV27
CASSIVLGQGPYEQYF
TGTGCCAGCAGCATAGTCTTGGGACAGGGCCCCTACGAGCAGTACTTC
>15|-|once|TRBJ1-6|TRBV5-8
CASSLEAPYNSPLHF
TGTGCCAGCAGCTTGGAGGCACCCTATAATTCACCCCTCCACTTT
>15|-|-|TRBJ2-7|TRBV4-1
CASSQDRGLGYEQYF
TGCGCCAGCAGCCAAGATCGGGGCCTCGGGTACGAGCAGTACTTC
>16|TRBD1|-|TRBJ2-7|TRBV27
CASSFGVGTAEYEQYF
TGTGCCAGCAGTTTTGGGGTGGGGACAGCCGAATACGAGCAGTACTTC
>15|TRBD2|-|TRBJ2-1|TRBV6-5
CASSYSTSGRNEQFF
TGTGCCAGCAGTTACTCGACTAGCGGGAGGAATGAGCAGTTCTTC
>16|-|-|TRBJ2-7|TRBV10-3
CAISESRTGSSYEQYF
TGTGCCATCAGTGAGTCGCGAACGGGGAGCTCCTACGAGCAGTACTTC
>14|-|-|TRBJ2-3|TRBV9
CASSVAGSTDTQYF
TGTGCCAGCAGCGTAGCGGGCAGCACAGATACGCAGTATTTT
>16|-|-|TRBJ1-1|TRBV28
CASSFPAGALNTEAFF
TGTGCCAGCAGTTTTCCGGCAGGCGCATTGAACACTGAAGCTTTCTTT
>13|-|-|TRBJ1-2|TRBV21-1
CASNSKINYGYTF
TGTGCCAGCAACTCGAAGATTAACTATGGCTACACCTTC
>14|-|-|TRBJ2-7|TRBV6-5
CASSYGLSGYEQYF
TGTGCCAGCAGTTACGGGTTGAGCGGCTACGAGCAGTACTTC
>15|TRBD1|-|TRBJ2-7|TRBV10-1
CASSESGQVSAEQYF
TGCGCCAGCAGTGAGTCGGGACAGGTCTCAGCCGAGCAGTACTTC
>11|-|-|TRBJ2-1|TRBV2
CASSEDNEQFF
TGTGCCAGCAGTGAGGACAATGAGCAGTTCTTC
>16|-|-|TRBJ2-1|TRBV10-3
CAISESRVGPYNEQFF
TGTGCCATCAGTGAGTCTCGGGTGGGTCCCTACAATGAGCAGTTCTTC
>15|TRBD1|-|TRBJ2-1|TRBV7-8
CASSYTGGTYNEQFF
TGTGCCAGCAGCTACACAGGGGGAACCTACAATGAGCAGTTCTTC
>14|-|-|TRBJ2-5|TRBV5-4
CASSPFGYQETQYF
TGTGCCAGCAGTCCGTTCGGGTACCAAGAGACCCAGTACTTC
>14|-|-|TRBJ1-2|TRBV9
CASSSHPTGAGYTF
TGTGCCAGCAGCTCACACCCGACCGGGGCTGGCTACACCTTC
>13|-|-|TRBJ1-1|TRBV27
CASSFARNTEAFF
TGTGCCAGCAGTTTTGCCCGGAACACTGAAGCTTTCTTT